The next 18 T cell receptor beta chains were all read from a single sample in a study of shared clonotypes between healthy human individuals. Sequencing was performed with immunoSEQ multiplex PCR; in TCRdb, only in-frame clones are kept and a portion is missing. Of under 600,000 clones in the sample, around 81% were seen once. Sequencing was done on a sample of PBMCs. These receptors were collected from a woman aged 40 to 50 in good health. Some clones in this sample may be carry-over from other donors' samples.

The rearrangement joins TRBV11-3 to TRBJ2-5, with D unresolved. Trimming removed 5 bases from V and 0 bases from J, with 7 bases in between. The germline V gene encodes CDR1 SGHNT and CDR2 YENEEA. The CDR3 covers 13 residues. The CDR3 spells CASSPRNQETQYF. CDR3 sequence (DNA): TGTGCCAGCAGCCCGCGTAACCAAGAGACCCAGTACTTC.

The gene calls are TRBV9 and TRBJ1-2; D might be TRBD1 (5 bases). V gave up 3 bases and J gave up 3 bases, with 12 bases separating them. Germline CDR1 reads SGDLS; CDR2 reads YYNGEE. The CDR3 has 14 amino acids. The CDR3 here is CASSARSGHYGYTF. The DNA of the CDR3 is TGTGCCAGCAGCGCCCGATCGGGGCACTATGGCTACACCTTC.

The DNA for the CDR3 is TGTGCCAGCAGCTTCGGTGGCGGGAGAGACACCGGGGAGCTGTTTTTT. Its translation: CASSFGGGRDTGELFF. This sequence joins TRBV5-5 and TRBJ2-2; 7 positions agree with TRBD2. The CDR3 length is 16 residues. The V gene's germline CDR1 is SGHKS and CDR2 YYEKEE (reference sequence). Trimming removed 2 bases from V and 3 bases from J; junction bases left unmatched: 7.

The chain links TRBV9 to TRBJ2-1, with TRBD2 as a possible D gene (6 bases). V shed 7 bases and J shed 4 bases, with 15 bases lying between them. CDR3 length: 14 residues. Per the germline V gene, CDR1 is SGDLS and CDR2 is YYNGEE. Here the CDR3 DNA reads TGTGCCAGCGCTACGGGACTGGTATACAATGAGCAGTTCTTC. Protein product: CASATGLVYNEQFF.

CDR3 in amino acids: CASSFPGAEAFF. CDR3 in DNA: TGTGCCAGCAGTTTCCCGGGAGCTGAAGCTTTCTTT. The chain uses TRBV27 and TRBJ1-1; D uncertain. V lost 3 bases to trimming and J lost 6 bases, with 8 bases between them. Germline V lookup: CDR1 MNHEY, CDR2 SMNVEV (reference sequence). The CDR3 extends over 12 amino acids.

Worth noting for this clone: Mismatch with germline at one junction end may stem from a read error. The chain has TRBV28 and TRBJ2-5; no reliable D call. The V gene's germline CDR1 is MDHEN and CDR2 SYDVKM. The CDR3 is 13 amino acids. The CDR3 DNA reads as TGTGCCATCAGTTTCGAGAGACAAGAGACCAAGTACTTC. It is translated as CAISFERQETKYF.

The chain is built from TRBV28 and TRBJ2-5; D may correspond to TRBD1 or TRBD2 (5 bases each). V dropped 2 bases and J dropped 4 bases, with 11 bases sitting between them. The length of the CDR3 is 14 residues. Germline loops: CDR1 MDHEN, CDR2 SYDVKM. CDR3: CASSLQGGGETQYF. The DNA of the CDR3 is TGTGCCAGCAGTTTACAGGGTGGGGGAGAGACCCAGTACTTC.

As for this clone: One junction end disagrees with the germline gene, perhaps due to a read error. CDR3 nucleotide sequence: TGTGCCAGCAGCTTGTCCGGGCGGGGGGAGAGGAATGAAAAACTGCTTTTT. This codes for CASSLSGRGERNEKLLF. The rearrangement uses TRBV5-6 and TRBJ1-4, with a possible D match to TRBD1 (5 bases). The CDR3 is made up of 17 amino acids. The germline CDR1 and CDR2 sequences are SGHDT and YYEEEE.

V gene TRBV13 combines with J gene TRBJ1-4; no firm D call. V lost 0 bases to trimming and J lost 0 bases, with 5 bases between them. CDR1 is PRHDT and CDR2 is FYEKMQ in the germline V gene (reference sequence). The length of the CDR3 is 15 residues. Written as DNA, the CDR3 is TGTGCCAGCAGCTTAGGGTTATCAACTAATGAAAAACTGTTTTTT. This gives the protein CASSLGLSTNEKLFF.

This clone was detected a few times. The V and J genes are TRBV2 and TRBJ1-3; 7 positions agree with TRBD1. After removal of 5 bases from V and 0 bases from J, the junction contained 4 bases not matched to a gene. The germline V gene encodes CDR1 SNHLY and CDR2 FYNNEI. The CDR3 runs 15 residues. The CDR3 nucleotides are TGTGCCAGCAGTTTCGGGACAGCCTCTGGAAACACCATATATTTT. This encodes CASSFGTASGNTIYF.

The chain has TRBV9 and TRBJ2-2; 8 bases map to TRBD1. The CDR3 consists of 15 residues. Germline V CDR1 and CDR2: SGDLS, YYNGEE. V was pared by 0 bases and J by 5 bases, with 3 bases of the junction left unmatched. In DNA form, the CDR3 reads TGTGCCAGCAGCGTAGCAGGGGGCAATACCGGGGAGCTGTTTTTT. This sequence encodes CASSVAGGNTGELFF.

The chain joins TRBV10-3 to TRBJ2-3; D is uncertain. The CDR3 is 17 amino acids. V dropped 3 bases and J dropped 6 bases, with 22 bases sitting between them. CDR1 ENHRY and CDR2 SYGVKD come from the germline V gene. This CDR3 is CAISEVQASRAGDTQYF. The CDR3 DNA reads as TGTGCCATCAGTGAAGTGCAGGCATCTCGGGCCGGGGATACGCAGTATTTT.

CDR3: CASSYSGSSYNEQFF. The CDR3 bases are TGTGCCAGCAGTTATAGCGGGAGCTCCTACAATGAGCAGTTCTTC. The V call is TRBV7-9, the J call TRBJ2-1; 9 bases fit TRBD2. The CDR3 has 15 residues. Germline V lookup: CDR1 SEHNR, CDR2 FQNEAQ (reference sequence). Germline trimming cut 6 bases from V and 0 bases from J; bases unmatched to any gene: 3.

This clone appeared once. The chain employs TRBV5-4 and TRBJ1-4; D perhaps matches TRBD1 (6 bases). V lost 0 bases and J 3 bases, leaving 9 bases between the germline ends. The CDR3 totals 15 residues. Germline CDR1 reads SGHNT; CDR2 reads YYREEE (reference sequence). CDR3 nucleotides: TGTGCCAGCAGCTTGGACAGGGAGGCTAATGAAAAACTGTTTTTT. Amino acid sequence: CASSLDREANEKLFF.

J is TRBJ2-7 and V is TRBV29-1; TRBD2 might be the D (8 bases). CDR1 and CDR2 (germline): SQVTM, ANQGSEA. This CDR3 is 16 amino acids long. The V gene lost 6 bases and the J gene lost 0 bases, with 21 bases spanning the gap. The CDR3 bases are TGCAGCGTCCGGGGGCGGGGGGACAGAGGCTCCTACGAGCAGTACTTC. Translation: CSVRGRGDRGSYEQYF.

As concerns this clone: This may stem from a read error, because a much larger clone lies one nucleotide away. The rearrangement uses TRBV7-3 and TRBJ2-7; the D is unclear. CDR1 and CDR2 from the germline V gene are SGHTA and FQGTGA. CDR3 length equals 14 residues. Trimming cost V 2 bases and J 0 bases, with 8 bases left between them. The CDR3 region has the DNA TGTGCCAGCAGCTTATATCAAGACTCCTACGAGCAGTACTTC. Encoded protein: CASSLYQDSYEQYF.

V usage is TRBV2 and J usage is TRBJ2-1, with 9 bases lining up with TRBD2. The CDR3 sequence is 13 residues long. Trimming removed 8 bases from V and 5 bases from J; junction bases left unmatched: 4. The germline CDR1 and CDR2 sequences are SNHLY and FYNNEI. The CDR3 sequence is CASRLAGNNEQFF. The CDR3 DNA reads TGTGCCAGCCGGCTAGCGGGGAACAATGAGCAGTTCTTC. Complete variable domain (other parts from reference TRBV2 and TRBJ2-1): EPEVTQTPSHQVTQMGQEVILRCVPISNHLYFYWYRQILGQKVEFLVSFYNNEISEKSEIFDDQFSVERPDGSNFTLKIRSTKLEDSAMYFCASRLAGNNEQFFGPGTRLTVL.

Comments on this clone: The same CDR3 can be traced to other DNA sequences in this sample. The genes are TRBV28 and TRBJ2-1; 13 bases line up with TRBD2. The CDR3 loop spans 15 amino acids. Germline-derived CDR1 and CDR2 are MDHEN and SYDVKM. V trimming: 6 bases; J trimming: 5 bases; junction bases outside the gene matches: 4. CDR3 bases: TGTGCCAGCAGCCTCGGACTAGCGGGAGACAATGAGCAGTTCTTC. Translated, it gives CASSLGLAGDNEQFF.